These 10 T cell receptor beta chains originate from one sample sequenced in a study of blood T cell repertoires in COVID-19. Method: immunoSEQ multiplex PCR; TCRdb's copy keeps in-frame clones and lacks some. The sample carries 30,000 to 40,000 clones, around 90% recorded once. The sequenced material came from peripheral blood. These receptors all stem from a man aged 45-65 years with active or convalescent COVID-19.

V is TRBV6-2 or TRBV6-3 and J is TRBJ2-7; possibly TRBD2 for D (6 bases). Trimming took off 0 bases at V and 4 bases at J, with 16 bases between the two ends. This CDR3 has 16 residues. Germline CDR1 reads MNHEY; CDR2 reads SVGEGT. The CDR3 reads CASSYSVGLIEYEQYF. For the CDR3, the DNA is TGTGCCAGCAGTTACTCGGTGGGACTCATCGAGTACGAGCAGTACTTC.

The chain uses TRBV30 and TRBJ1-3; D remains unclear. The germline V gene encodes CDR1 GTSNPN and CDR2 SVGIG (reference sequence). The CDR3 loop spans 13 amino acids. The ends were cut back, 0 bases at V and 4 bases at J, with 7 bases in the middle. CDR3 amino acids: CAWSVTGGNTIYF. The CDR3 DNA reads TGTGCCTGGAGTGTGACGGGGGGAAACACCATATATTTT.

The gene calls are TRBV7-9 and TRBJ1-2; 10 bases map to TRBD1. V lost 5 bases to trimming and J lost 8 bases; unmatched junction nucleotides: 8. This CDR3 has 14 residues. The germline V gene has CDR1 SEHNR and CDR2 FQNEAQ (reference sequence). The CDR3 loop reads CASSLLGTGVGYTF. The CDR3, as DNA: TGTGCCAGCAGCCTACTTGGGACAGGGGTCGGCTACACCTTC.

V is TRBV27 and J is TRBJ2-7; D is unresolved. Germline V gene lookup returns CDR1 MNHEY and CDR2 SMNVEV (reference sequence). This CDR3 contains 16 residues. Between the trimmed V and J ends, which lost 2 bases and 2 bases, there was a span of 16 bases. This chain's CDR3 is CASSLIQAQAPYEQYF. CDR3 coding DNA: TGTGCCAGCAGTTTAATTCAGGCCCAAGCTCCCTACGAGCAGTACTTC.

The chain couples TRBV6-4 to TRBJ2-3, with D possibly TRBD1 on 7 matching bases. The CDR3 runs to 15 residues. Trimming shortened V by 4 bases and J by 3 bases, and 14 bases separated the two germline ends. CDR1 and CDR2 (germline): MRHNA, SNTAGT. DNA of the CDR3: TGTGCCAGCAGTGTCCTGGCAGGGGGGACAGATACGCAGTATTTT. This encodes CASSVLAGGTDTQYF.

V and J are TRBV5-1 and TRBJ2-2; D is unresolved. The CDR3 is 15 residues long. The germline CDR1 and CDR2 sequences are SGHRS and YFSETQ. V lost 0 bases, J lost 3 bases, and 9 bases lay in between. Written as DNA, the CDR3 is TGCGCCAGCAGCTTGGGGGCCACATACACCGGGGAGCTGTTTTTT. This gives the protein CASSLGATYTGELFF.

The chain carries TRBV18 and TRBJ1-1, with TRBD1 identical over 7 bases. There are 16 residues in the CDR3. Per the germline V gene, CDR1 is KGHSH and CDR2 is LQKENI. Trimming cost V 2 bases and J 6 bases; bases outside gene matches: 12. In DNA form, the CDR3 reads TGTGCCAGCTCACCAATGACAGGGCCCGGTAGGCCTGAAGCTTTCTTT. Translating gives CASSPMTGPGRPEAFF.

This clone was counted only a few times. The V call is TRBV20-1, the J call TRBJ2-1; TRBD2 aligns across 9 bases. The CDR3 runs to 17 residues. Losses at the gene ends were 3 bases for V and 0 bases for J; bases not matched to a gene: 9. Germline assignment: CDR1 DFQATT and CDR2 SNEGSKA (reference sequence). In nucleotides, the CDR3 is TGCAGTGCTAGTAGCGGGAGCGCACAAAGCTCCTACAATGAGCAGTTCTTC. Protein: CSASSGSAQSSYNEQFF.

The count of this clone is one. V usage is TRBV2 and J usage is TRBJ2-7; 10 nucleotides agree with TRBD2. After removal of 5 bases from V and 6 bases from J, the junction contained 7 bases not matched to a gene. CDR1 and CDR2 from the germline V gene are SNHLY and FYNNEI. The CDR3 contains 14 residues. In DNA form, the CDR3 reads TGTGCCAGCAGTCCCCTAGCGGGAGTGGGCGAGCAGTACTTC. Translation: CASSPLAGVGEQYF.

The genes are TRBV6-5 and TRBJ2-2; the match to TRBD2 covers 7 bases. Germline assignment: CDR1 MNHEY and CDR2 SVGAGI. V was clipped by 5 bases and J by 3 bases; unmatched bases: 3. CDR3 size: 14 residues. The CDR3: CASSTSVDTGELFF. The CDR3 DNA is TGTGCCAGCAGTACTAGCGTCGACACCGGGGAGCTGTTTTTT.